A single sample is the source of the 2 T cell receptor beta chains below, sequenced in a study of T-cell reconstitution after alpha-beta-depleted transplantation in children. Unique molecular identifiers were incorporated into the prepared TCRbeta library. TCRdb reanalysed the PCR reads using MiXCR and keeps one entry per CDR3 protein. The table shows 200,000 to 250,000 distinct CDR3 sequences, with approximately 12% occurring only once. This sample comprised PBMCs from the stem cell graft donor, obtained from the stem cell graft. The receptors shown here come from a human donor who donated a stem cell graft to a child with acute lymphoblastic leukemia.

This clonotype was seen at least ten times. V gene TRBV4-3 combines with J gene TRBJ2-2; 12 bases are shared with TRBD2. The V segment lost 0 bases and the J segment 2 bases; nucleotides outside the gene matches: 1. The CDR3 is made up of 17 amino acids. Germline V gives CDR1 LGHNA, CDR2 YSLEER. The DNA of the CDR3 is TGCGCCAGCAGCCAAGATGGACTAGCGGGAAACACCGGGGAGCTGTTTTTT. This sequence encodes CASSQDGLAGNTGELFF.

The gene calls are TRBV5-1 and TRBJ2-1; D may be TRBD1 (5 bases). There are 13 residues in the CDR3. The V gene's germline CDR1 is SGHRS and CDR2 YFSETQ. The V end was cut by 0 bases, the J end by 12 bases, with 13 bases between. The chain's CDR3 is CASSLGFQRGQFF. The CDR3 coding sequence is TGCGCCAGCAGCTTGGGTTTCCAAAGGGGGCAGTTCTTC. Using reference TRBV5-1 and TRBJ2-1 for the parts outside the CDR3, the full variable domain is KAGVTQTPRYLIKTRGQQVTLSCSPISGHRSVSWYQQTPGQGLQFLFEYFSETQRNKGNFPGRFSGRQFSNSRSEMNVSTLELGDSALYLCASSLGFQRGQFFGPGTRLTVL.